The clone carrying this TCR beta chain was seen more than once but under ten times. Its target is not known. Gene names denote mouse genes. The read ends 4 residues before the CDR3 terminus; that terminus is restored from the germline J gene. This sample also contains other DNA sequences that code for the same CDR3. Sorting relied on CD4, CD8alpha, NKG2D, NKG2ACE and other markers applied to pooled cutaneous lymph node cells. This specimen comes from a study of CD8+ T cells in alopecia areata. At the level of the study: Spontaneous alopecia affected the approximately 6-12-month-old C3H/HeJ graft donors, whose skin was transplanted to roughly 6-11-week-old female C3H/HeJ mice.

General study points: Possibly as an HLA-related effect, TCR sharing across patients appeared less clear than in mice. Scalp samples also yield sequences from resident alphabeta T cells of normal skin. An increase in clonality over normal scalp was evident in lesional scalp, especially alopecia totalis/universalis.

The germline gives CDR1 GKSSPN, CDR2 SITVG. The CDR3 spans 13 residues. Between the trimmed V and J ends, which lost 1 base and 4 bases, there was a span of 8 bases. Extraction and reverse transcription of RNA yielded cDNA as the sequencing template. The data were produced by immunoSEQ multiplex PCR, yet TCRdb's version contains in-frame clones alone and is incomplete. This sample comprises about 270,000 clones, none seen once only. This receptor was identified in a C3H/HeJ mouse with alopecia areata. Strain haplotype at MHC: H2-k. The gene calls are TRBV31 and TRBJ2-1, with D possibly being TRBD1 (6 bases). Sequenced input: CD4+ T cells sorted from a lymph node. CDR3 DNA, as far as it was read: TGTGCCTGGAGTCCACAGGGTTATGCT. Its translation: CAWSPQGYA. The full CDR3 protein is CAWSPQGYAEQFF.